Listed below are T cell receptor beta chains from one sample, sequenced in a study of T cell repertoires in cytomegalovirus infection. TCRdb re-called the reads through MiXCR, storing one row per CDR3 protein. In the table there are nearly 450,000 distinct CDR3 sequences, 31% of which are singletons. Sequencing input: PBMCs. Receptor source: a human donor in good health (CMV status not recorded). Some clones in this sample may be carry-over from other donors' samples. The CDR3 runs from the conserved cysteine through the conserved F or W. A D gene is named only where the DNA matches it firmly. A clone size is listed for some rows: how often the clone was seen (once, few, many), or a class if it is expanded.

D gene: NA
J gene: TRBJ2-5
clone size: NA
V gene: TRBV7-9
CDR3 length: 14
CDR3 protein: CASNLRGDQETQYF
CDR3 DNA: TGTGCCAGCAATCTTAGGGGGGACCAAGAGACCCAGTACTTC

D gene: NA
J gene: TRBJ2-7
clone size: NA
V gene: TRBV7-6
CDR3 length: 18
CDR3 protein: CASSLRPPGGYQFYEQYF
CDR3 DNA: TGTGCCAGCAGCTTAAGGCCCCCAGGAGGCTACCAATTCTACGAGCAGTACTTC

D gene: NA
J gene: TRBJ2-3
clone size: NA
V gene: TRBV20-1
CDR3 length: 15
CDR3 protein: CSARDQGRGDDTQYF
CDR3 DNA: TGCAGTGCTAGAGATCAAGGTAGAGGGGATGATACGCAGTATTTT

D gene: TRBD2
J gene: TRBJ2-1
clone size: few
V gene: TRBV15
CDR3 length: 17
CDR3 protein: CATSRKTSGGIYNEQFF
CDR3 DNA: TGTGCCACCAGCAGAAAGACTAGCGGGGGTATATACAATGAGCAGTTCTTC

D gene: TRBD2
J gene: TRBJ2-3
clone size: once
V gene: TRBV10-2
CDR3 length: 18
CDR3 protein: CASRGASGSDKFTDTHYF
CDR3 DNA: TGCGCCAGCAGAGGGGCTAGCGGGAGTGATAAGTTCACAGATACGCATTATTTT

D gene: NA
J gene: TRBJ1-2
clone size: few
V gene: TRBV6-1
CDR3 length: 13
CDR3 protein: CASSELGDGGYTF
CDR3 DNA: TGTGCCAGCAGTGAATTAGGTGACGGGGGCTACACCTTC

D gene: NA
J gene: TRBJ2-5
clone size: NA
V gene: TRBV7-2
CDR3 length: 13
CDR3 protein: CASSRPLAETQYF
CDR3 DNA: TGTGCCAGCAGCCGACCTCTAGCGGAGACCCAGTACTTC

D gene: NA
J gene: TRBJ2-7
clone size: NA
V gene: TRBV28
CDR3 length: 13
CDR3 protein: CASSLLPGYEQYF
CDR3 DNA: TGTGCCAGCAGTTTATTACCGGGCTACGAGCAGTACTTC

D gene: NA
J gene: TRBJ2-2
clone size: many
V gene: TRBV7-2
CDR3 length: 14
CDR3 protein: CASSLAPSTGELFF
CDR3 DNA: TGTGCCAGCAGCTTAGCCCCATCCACCGGGGAGCTGTTTTTT

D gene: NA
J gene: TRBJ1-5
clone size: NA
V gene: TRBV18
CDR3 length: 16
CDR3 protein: CASSPGGLGSNQPQHF
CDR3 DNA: TGTGCCAGCTCACCGGGCGGCCTTGGAAGCAATCAGCCCCAGCATTTT

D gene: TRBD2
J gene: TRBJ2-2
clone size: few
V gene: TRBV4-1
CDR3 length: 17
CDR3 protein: CASSQDLSGANTGELFF
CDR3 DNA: TGCGCCAGCAGCCAAGATCTCAGCGGGGCGAACACCGGGGAGCTGTTTTTT

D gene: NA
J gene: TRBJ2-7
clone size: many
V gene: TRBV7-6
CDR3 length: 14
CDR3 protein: CASSPRRDSYEQYF
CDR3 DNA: TGTGCCAGCAGCCCCAGGAGGGATTCCTACGAGCAGTACTTC

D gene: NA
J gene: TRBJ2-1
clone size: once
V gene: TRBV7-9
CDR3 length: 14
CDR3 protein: CARSSSTDLNEQFF
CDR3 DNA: TGTGCCAGAAGCTCATCGACAGACCTCAATGAGCAGTTCTTC

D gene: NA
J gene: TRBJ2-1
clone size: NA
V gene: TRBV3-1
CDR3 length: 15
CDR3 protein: CASRPGHQSYNEQFF
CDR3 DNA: TGTGCCAGCAGACCGGGACACCAATCCTACAATGAGCAGTTCTTC

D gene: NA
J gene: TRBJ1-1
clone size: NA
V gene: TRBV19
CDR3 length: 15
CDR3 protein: CASTHLGGSGTEAFF
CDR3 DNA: TGTGCCAGTACCCATTTGGGGGGCTCGGGCACTGAAGCTTTCTTT

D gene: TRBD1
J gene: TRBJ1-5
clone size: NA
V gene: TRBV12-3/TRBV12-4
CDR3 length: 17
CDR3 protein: CASSHHPTGRDNQPQHF
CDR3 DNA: TGTGCCAGCAGTCACCACCCGACAGGGAGGGACAATCAGCCCCAGCATTTT

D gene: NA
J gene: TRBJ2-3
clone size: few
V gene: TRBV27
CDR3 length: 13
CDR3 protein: CASSLGRWDTQYF
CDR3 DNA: TGTGCCAGCAGTTTAGGGAGATGGGATACGCAGTATTTT

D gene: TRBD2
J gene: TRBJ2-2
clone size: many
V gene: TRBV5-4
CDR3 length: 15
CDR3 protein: CASSLFSAGAGELFF
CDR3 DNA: TGTGCCAGCAGCTTGTTTTCAGCGGGGGCCGGGGAGCTGTTTTTT

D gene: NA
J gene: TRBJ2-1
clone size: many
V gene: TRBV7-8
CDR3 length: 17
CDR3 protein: CASSLGPRGSSYNEQFF
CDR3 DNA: TGTGCCAGCAGCTTAGGGCCTAGGGGATCGAGCTACAATGAGCAGTTCTTC

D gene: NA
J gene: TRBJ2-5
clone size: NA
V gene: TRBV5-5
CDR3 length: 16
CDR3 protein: CASSFAPLTGRETQYF
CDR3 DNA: TGTGCCAGCAGCTTTGCGCCCCTTACGGGCCGGGAGACCCAGTACTTC

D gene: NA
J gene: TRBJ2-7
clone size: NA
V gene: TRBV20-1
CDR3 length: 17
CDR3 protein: CSARDWGPGGRIDEQYF
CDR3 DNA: TGCAGTGCTAGAGATTGGGGGCCCGGGGGACGGATCGACGAGCAGTACTTC

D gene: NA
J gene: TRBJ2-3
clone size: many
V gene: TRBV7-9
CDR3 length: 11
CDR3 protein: CASEAADTQYF
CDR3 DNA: TGTGCCAGCGAGGCGGCAGATACGCAGTATTTT

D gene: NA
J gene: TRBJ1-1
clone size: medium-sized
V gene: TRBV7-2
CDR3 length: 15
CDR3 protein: CASSADPILNTEAFF
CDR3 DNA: TGTGCCAGCAGCGCGGATCCGATCTTGAACACTGAAGCTTTCTTT

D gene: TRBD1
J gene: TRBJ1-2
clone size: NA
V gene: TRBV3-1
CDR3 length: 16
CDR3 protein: CASSPGGLGQNYGYTF
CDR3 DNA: TGTGCCAGCAGCCCAGGGGGTCTCGGACAGAACTATGGCTACACCTTC

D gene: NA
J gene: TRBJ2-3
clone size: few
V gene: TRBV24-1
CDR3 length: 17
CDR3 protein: CATSDPEGAASTDTQYF
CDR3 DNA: TGTGCCACCAGTGACCCCGAAGGTGCGGCCAGCACAGATACGCAGTATTTT

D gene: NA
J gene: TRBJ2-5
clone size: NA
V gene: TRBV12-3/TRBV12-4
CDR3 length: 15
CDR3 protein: CASSPRTRGHETQYF
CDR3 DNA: TGTGCCAGCAGTCCAAGGACTCGCGGACACGAGACCCAGTACTTC

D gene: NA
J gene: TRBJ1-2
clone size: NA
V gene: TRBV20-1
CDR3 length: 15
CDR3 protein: CSARDSPRGAYGYTF
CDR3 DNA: TGCAGTGCTAGAGATTCCCCCCGGGGGGCCTATGGCTACACCTTC

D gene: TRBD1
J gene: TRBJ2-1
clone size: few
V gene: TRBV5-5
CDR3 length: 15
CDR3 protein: CASSYGTGYYNEQFF
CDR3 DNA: TGTGCCAGCAGTTATGGGACAGGGTACTACAATGAGCAGTTCTTC

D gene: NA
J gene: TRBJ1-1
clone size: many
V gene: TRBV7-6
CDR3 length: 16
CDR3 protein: CASSLEGVGLNTEAFF
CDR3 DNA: TGTGCCAGCAGCTTAGAGGGGGTAGGGCTGAACACTGAAGCTTTCTTT

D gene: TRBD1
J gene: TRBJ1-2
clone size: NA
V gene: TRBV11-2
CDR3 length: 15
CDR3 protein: CASSTEDRVGYGYTF
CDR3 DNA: TGTGCCAGCAGCACCGAGGACAGGGTTGGGTATGGCTACACCTTC

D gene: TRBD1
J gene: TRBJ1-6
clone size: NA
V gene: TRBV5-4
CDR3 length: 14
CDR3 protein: CASSLTGENSPLHF
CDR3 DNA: TGTGCCAGCAGCCTGACAGGGGAAAATTCACCCCTCCACTTT

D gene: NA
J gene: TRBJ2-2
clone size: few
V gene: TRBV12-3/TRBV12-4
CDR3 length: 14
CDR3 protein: CAGRIGGNTGELFF
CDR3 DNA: TGTGCCGGACGCATTGGAGGGAACACCGGGGAGCTGTTTTTT

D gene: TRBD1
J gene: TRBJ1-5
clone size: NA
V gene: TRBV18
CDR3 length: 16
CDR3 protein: CASSRGQGSGNQPQHF
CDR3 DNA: TGTGCCAGCTCACGGGGACAGGGGTCGGGTAATCAGCCCCAGCATTTT

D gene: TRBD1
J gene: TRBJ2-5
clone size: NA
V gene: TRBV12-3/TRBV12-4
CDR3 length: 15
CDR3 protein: CASSLQTGIFQTQYF
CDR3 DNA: TGTGCCAGCAGTTTGCAGACAGGGATTTTCCAGACCCAGTACTTC

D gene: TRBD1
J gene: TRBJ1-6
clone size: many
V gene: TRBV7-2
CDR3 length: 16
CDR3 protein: CASSYIDRVQLSPLHF
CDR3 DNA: TGTGCCAGCAGCTATATCGACAGGGTCCAGTTGTCACCCCTCCACTTT

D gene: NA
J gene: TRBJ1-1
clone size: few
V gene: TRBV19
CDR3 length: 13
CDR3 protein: CASRGGMNTEAFF
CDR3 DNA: TGTGCCTCAAGGGGGGGTATGAACACTGAAGCTTTCTTT

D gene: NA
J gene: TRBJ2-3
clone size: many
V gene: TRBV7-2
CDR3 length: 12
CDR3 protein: CASSRFGGFIYF
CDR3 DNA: TGTGCCAGCAGCCGCTTCGGGGGCTTTATCTATTTT

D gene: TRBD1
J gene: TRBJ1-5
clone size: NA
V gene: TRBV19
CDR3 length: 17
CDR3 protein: CASSARDRGFGNQPQHF
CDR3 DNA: TGTGCCAGTAGCGCCAGGGACAGGGGATTTGGGAATCAGCCCCAGCATTTT

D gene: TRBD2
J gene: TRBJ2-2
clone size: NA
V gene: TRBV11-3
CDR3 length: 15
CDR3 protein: CASSSGTSGSGELFF
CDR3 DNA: TGTGCCAGCAGCTCCGGGACTAGCGGGTCCGGGGAGCTGTTTTTT

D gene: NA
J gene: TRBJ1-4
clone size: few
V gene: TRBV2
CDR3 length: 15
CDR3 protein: CASSVTRGLNEKLFF
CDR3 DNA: TGTGCCAGCAGCGTGACCAGGGGCCTTAATGAAAAACTGTTTTTT

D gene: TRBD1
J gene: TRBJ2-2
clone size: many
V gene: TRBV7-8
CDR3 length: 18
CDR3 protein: CASSRDFSWDSLTGELFF
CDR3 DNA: TGTGCCAGCAGCCGCGACTTTTCTTGGGACAGTCTTACCGGGGAGCTGTTTTTT

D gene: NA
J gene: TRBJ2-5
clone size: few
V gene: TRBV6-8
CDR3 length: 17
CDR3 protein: CASSYPPMWEKQETQYF
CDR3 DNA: TGTGCCAGCAGTTACCCCCCGATGTGGGAGAAACAAGAGACCCAGTACTTC